The T cell receptor (beta chain) described here comes from a study of molecular identifiers for immune sequencing clone quantification. Trimming shortened V by 7 bases and J by 1 base, and 15 bases separated the two germline ends. The length of the CDR3 is 16 residues. In germline, CDR1 is SGHRS, CDR2 YFSETQ. One entry per CDR3 protein, called by TCRdb with MiXCR from the PCR reads. The sample has about 640,000 distinct CDR3 sequences, 15% to 20% seen once. About this clonotype: Possible read error: a much larger clone is one base away.

RNA fractions of 10%, 30% or 50% and roughly 19,000 to 1,100,000 sorted cells were the source of naive CD8 libraries. In the sort, naive CD8 T cells were defined as CD8+CD4-CCR7+CD45RA+. The V call is TRBV5-1, the J call TRBJ2-6, with a tentative D call TRBD1 (6 bases). This receptor was obtained from a human donor in good health. Some libraries in this study had Jurkat cell RNA spiked in. Sequencing input: naive CD8+ T cells from blood, with Jurkat cell RNA spiked in. The subset denotes: FACS-sorted CD8+CD4-CCR7+CD45RA+ naive T cells. The CDR3 DNA reads as TGCGCCAGCCGCATAAAACAGGGTTCTGGGGCCAACGTCCTGACTTTC. This translates into CASRIKQGSGANVLTF.